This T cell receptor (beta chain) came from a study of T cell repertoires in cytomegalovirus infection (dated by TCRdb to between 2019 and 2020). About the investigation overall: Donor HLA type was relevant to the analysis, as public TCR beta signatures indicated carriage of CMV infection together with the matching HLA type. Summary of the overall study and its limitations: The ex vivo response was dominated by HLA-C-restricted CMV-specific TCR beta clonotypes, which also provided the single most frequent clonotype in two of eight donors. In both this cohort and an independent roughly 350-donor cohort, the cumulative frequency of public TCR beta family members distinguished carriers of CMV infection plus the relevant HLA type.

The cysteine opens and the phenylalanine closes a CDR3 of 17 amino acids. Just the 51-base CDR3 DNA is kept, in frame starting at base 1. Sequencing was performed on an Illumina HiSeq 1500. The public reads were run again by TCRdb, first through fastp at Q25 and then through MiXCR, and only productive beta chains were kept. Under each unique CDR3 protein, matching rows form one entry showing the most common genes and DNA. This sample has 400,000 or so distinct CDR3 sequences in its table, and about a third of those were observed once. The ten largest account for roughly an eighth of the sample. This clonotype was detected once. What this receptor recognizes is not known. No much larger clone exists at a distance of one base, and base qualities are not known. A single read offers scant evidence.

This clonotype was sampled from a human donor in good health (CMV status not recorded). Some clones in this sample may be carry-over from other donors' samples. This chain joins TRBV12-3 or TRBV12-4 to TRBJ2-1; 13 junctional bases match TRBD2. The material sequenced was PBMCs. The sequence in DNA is TGTGGCAGTAGTCTCACTAGCGGGGGGGGAAATTACAATGAGCAGTTCTTC. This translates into CGSSLTSGGGNYNEQFF.